This T cell receptor beta chain was captured by sequencing in a study of memory CD4+ T cells and cytomegalovirus serostatus. Study summary: Of the healthy Belgian adults, roughly ten were CMV seropositive and more than 20 seronegative.

The sort gate was single viable CD3+CD4+CD8-CD45RO+ cells for memory CD4+ T cells. The CDR3 spans 12 residues. Trimming removed 7 bases from V and 4 bases from J, with 11 bases in between. The germline CDR1 and CDR2 sequences are SGHRS and YFSETQ. Details on this clone: As yet, its antigen is unknown.

Original data processing: Out-of-frame sequences were removed, leaving 2,204,828 distinct TCRbeta sequences. The assay was immunoSEQ multiplex PCR, and TCRdb's table has in-frame clones only and misses some. V, J and clone size derive from that table, while D and trimming were established from the DNA sequence. The table includes under 55,000 clones, roughly 72% detected once. Findings of the study overall: Of under 200 reported CMV TCRbeta sequences, about 67 were found in memory CD4+ repertoires. A US-trained random forest predicted CMV serostatus with median AUC roughly 0.91.

Sequencing input: memory CD4+ T cells from blood. The V and J genes are TRBV5-1 and TRBJ1-2, with D unresolved. The source is an adult in good health and CMV-seronegative. CDR3 coding DNA: TGCGCCAGCGGCACAGTTCCCTATGGCTACACCTTC. Protein sequence: CASGTVPYGYTF.